The 24 T cell receptor beta chains presented below share a single source sample, sequenced in a study of technical replicates of blood from a few donors. Clones were read by immunoSEQ multiplex PCR, and TCRdb kept only the in-frame ones, dropping some. The repertoire includes roughly 100,000 clones, about 96% of them detected once, and about 0.38% sits in the top ten. Sequencing was performed on T cells isolated from PBMCs. These TCRs come from a human donor in good health.

This chain connects TRBV30 to TRBJ2-5; TRBD2 matches 11 bases. Germline V gene data show CDR1 as GTSNPN and CDR2 as SVGIG (reference sequence). The CDR3 has 15 amino acids. V dropped 8 bases and J dropped 2; count of bases not matched to a gene: 10. Written as DNA, the CDR3 is TGTGCCACAGGGTCTAGCGGGAGGATACAAGAGACCCAGTACTTC. It codes for CATGSSGRIQETQYF.

This chain uses TRBV30 with TRBJ2-7; D is perhaps TRBD1 (5 bases). The CDR3 runs 11 residues. V dropped 3 bases and J dropped 2 bases, with 5 bases sitting between them. CDR1 and CDR2 from the germline V gene are GTSNPN and SVGIG (reference sequence). As DNA, the CDR3 is TGTGCCTGGAGGGACACCTACGAGCAGTACTTC. It codes for CAWRDTYEQYF.

The V and J genes are TRBV18 and TRBJ2-7; TRBD1 might be the D (5 bases). CDR1 and CDR2 (germline): KGHSH, LQKENI. CDR3 length equals 15 residues. V was pared by 0 bases and J by 2 bases, with 11 bases between. The CDR3 coding sequence is TGTGCCAGCTCACCACCAAAGGGGTTAGCCTACGAGCAGTACTTC. Protein sequence: CASSPPKGLAYEQYF.

This chain connects TRBV10-2 to TRBJ2-2, with 9 bases aligning to TRBD2. Trimming removed 8 bases from V and 4 bases from J; junction bases left unmatched: 11. Germline loops: CDR1 WSHSY, CDR2 SAAADI. The CDR3 totals 16 residues. The CDR3 coding sequence is TGCGCCAGCTGCAATAGAGCGGGAGGAGGCACCGGGGAGCTGTTTTTT. It encodes CASCNRAGGGTGELFF.

V usage is TRBV5-4 and J usage is TRBJ1-4; the D gene is possibly TRBD1 (5 bases). The germline gives CDR1 SGHNT, CDR2 YYREEE (reference sequence). The V end was cut by 0 bases, the J end by 8 bases, with 17 bases between. The CDR3 consists of 16 residues. Here the CDR3 DNA reads TGTGCCAGCAGCTTGGAAAAGACGGGGGTCGGAGAAAAACTGTTTTTT. Encoded protein: CASSLEKTGVGEKLFF.

This clone has only a few counts. The chain recombines TRBV5-4 with TRBJ2-1; D perhaps matches TRBD1 (5 bases). The V end lost 3 bases, the J end lost 0 bases, and 13 bases lay between the germline ends. CDR1 and CDR2 from the germline V gene are SGHNT and YYREEE (reference sequence). The CDR3 covers 16 residues. In DNA form, the CDR3 reads TGTGCCAGCAGCTCACAGGACGGAAGCTCCTACAATGAGCAGTTCTTC. It translates to CASSSQDGSSYNEQFF. The full variable domain, with the rest looked up from reference TRBV5-4 and TRBJ2-1, is ETGVTQSPTHLIKTRGQQVTLRCSSQSGHNTVSWYQQALGQGPQFIFQYYREEENGRGNFPPRFSGLQFPNYSSELNVNALELDDSALYLCASSSQDGSSYNEQFFGPGTRLTVL.

The V and J genes are TRBV29-1 and TRBJ1-1; a weak D match, TRBD1 (6 bases). The V end lost 4 bases, the J end lost 7 bases, and 13 bases lay between the germline ends. The CDR3 consists of 12 residues. Germline-derived CDR1 and CDR2 are SQVTM and ANQGSEA. The CDR3 reads CSVGGGAIEAFF. The CDR3 region has the DNA TGCAGCGTTGGTGGGGGGGCTATTGAAGCTTTCTTT.

The rearrangement uses TRBV9 and TRBJ2-1; unclear D gene. Per the germline V gene, CDR1 is SGDLS and CDR2 is YYNGEE. V lost 3 bases to trimming and J lost 6 bases, with 7 bases between them. This CDR3 is built from 12 residues. The CDR3 sequence: CASSGQINEQFF. As DNA, the CDR3 is TGTGCCAGCAGCGGACAAATCAATGAGCAGTTCTTC.

V is TRBV27 and J is TRBJ1-1, with D uncertain. The CDR3 totals 16 residues. Per the germline V gene, CDR1 is MNHEY and CDR2 is SMNVEV (reference sequence). V shed 1 base and J shed 2 bases, with 14 bases lying between them. This chain's CDR3 is CASSLYTPSINTEAFF. CDR3 DNA sequence: TGTGCCAGCAGTTTATATACCCCCTCTATTAACACTGAAGCTTTCTTT.

On this clone itself: Within the sample, other DNA sequences also encode this same CDR3. CDR3 sequence (DNA): TGTGCCAGCAGCTTAGGACTAGCGGGAGGGCTGAGCACAGATACGCAGTATTTT. It yields the protein CASSLGLAGGLSTDTQYF. The J gene is TRBJ2-3, the V gene TRBV13; 13 positions match TRBD2. CDR3 length: 18 amino acids. Unmatched junction bases numbered 3, after V lost 0 bases and J lost 0 bases. Germline V lookup: CDR1 PRHDT, CDR2 FYEKMQ (reference sequence). Full variable domain (remainder filled in from reference TRBV13 and TRBJ2-3): AAGVIQSPRHLIKEKRETATLKCYPIPRHDTVYWYQQGPGQDPQFLISFYEKMQSDKGSIPDRFSAQQFSDYHSELNMSSLELGDSALYFCASSLGLAGGLSTDTQYFGPGTRLTVL.

This clone occurred once. V usage is TRBV14 and J usage is TRBJ1-2, with D perhaps matching TRBD1 (6 bases). Deletions cut 4 bases from V and 8 bases from J, with 20 bases between. This CDR3 comprises 15 residues. The germline CDR1 and CDR2 sequences are SGHDN and FVKESK. CDR3 sequence (DNA): TGTGCCAGCAGCCGGAAAGGGATGGGGGCGGTGGGCTACACCTTC. This encodes CASSRKGMGAVGYTF.

The V gene is TRBV27, the J gene TRBJ1-5; 7 bases match TRBD1. V shed 1 base, J shed 5 bases, and the junction held 11 bases outside the gene matches. The CDR3 covers 17 residues. CDR1 and CDR2 (germline): MNHEY, SMNVEV (reference sequence). The CDR3 reads CASSLFGDSEGYQPQHF. The CDR3, as DNA: TGTGCCAGCAGTTTATTCGGGGACAGCGAGGGGTATCAGCCCCAGCATTTT.

This rearrangement joins TRBV27 to TRBJ2-3, with a possible D match to TRBD2 (6 bases). CDR3 length: 16 residues. V was cut by 1 base and J by 3 bases, with 14 bases left in between. Germline V gives CDR1 MNHEY, CDR2 SMNVEV (reference sequence). In DNA form, the CDR3 reads TGTGCCAGCAGTTTATACCGGGGGATCGGGACAGATACGCAGTATTTT. It translates to CASSLYRGIGTDTQYF.

V and J are TRBV30 and TRBJ2-1; possibly TRBD2 for D (5 bases). The CDR3 extends over 13 amino acids. Trimming left V 2 bases short and J 9 bases short, with 14 bases between. The germline gives CDR1 GTSNPN, CDR2 SVGIG (reference sequence). The CDR3 spells CAWSLLDYREQFF. The DNA for the CDR3 is TGTGCCTGGAGTTTACTAGATTACCGTGAGCAGTTCTTC.

The chain links TRBV4-1 to TRBJ1-3, with D perhaps matching TRBD1 (5 bases). The CDR3 is made up of 16 amino acids. V lost 3 bases to trimming and J lost 3 bases, with 15 bases between them. Germline assignment: CDR1 MGHRA and CDR2 YSYEKL. CDR3 protein: CASSHSGRVYGNTIYF. CDR3 nucleotide sequence: TGCGCCAGCAGCCACTCGGGCAGGGTGTATGGAAACACCATATATTTT.

V gene TRBV28 combines with J gene TRBJ1-1; D is ambiguous. The CDR3 has 12 residues. V lost 2 bases and J 4 bases, leaving 5 bases between the germline ends. Germline V gene sequence: CDR1 MDHEN, CDR2 SYDVKM. CDR3 protein: CASSLGVTEAFF. The CDR3 DNA is TGTGCCAGCAGTTTAGGAGTCACTGAAGCTTTCTTT.

This clone was observed once. The V gene is TRBV11-3, the J gene TRBJ2-7; 11 positions agree with TRBD2. CDR1 is SGHNT, CDR2 YENEEA, per germline. V was clipped by 4 bases and J by 0 bases; unmatched bases: 8. The CDR3 is made up of 17 amino acids. This CDR3 is CASSSRLGTSGSYEQYF. In DNA, the CDR3 is TGTGCCAGCAGCTCACGGTTGGGGACTAGCGGCTCCTACGAGCAGTACTTC.

The chain joins TRBV7-8 to TRBJ1-5, with a possible D match to TRBD1 (5 bases). The CDR3 is 14 residues long. From germline, CDR1 is SGHVS and CDR2 FQNEAQ. Between the trimmed V and J ends, which lost 2 bases and 4 bases, there was a span of 9 bases. The CDR3 reads CASSLLGANQPQHF. DNA of the CDR3: TGTGCCAGCAGCTTACTAGGGGCTAATCAGCCCCAGCATTTT.

The chain recombines TRBV7-9 with TRBJ2-5, with D maybe TRBD2 (5 bases). Trimming took off 5 bases at V and 4 bases at J, with 14 bases between the two ends. Germline CDR1 SEHNR, CDR2 FQNEAQ (reference sequence). The CDR3 runs to 14 residues. CDR3 coding DNA: TGTGCCAGCAGCCCCCGGGAATTAGTAGAGACCCAGTACTTC. Its protein product is CASSPRELVETQYF.

The chain recombines TRBV27 with TRBJ2-7; 9 bases fit TRBD2. Germline V gene lookup returns CDR1 MNHEY and CDR2 SMNVEV (reference sequence). J gave up 6 bases and V 8 bases, and 5 bases lay outside the gene matches. The CDR3 runs 12 residues. The CDR3: CASQGLAAEQYF. The CDR3 nucleotides are TGTGCCAGCCAGGGACTAGCAGCCGAGCAGTACTTC.

The V and J genes are TRBV2 and TRBJ1-4; weak D call: TRBD1 (6 bases). Trimming stripped 7 bases from V and 7 bases from J, with 19 bases between. The CDR3 is made up of 15 amino acids. Germline values: CDR1 SNHLY, CDR2 FYNNEI. The CDR3 bases are TGTGCCAGCAACCCTACAGGGCGGTTAATTGAAAAACTGTTTTTT. This translates into CASNPTGRLIEKLFF.

The chain employs TRBV9 and TRBJ2-2; 8 positions match TRBD2. The germline V gene encodes CDR1 SGDLS and CDR2 YYNGEE. The CDR3 has 16 amino acids. Germline trimming cut 5 bases from V and 1 base from J; bases unmatched to any gene: 7. The chain's CDR3 is CASSQRSGRNTGELFF. CDR3 in DNA: TGTGCCAGCAGTCAACGCAGCGGGAGGAACACCGGGGAGCTGTTTTTT.

The chain recombines TRBV7-9 with TRBJ2-3; 11 bases map to TRBD2. CDR1 and CDR2 from the germline V gene are SEHNR and FQNEAQ (reference sequence). This CDR3 is 16 amino acids long. V was pared by 5 bases and J by 3 bases, with 7 bases of the junction left unmatched. The CDR3 DNA is TGTGCCAGCAGCCTCGGTAGCGGGAGGGATACAGATACGCAGTATTTT. Protein: CASSLGSGRDTDTQYF.

This sequence joins TRBV19 and TRBJ2-7; 7 bases agree with TRBD2. With V trimmed by 8 bases and J by 5 bases, 9 bases remained unmatched. The CDR3 runs 13 residues. Germline CDR1 is LNHDA and CDR2 is SQIVND (reference sequence). CDR3 DNA sequence: TGTGCCAGTGGTACGCGGGAGTTCAACGAGCAGTACTTC. As protein: CASGTREFNEQYF.